The present TCR beta chain was sequenced within a study of blood T cell repertoires in COVID-19. Generated by immunoSEQ multiplex PCR, the TCRdb table keeps only in-frame clones and is missing some. Altogether nearly 350,000 clones are present, about 90% being singletons, with the ten largest covering approximately 3.5%. The germline V gene has CDR1 SGDLS and CDR2 YYNGEE. The CDR3 has 17 residues. V dropped 2 bases and J dropped 3 bases, with 17 bases sitting between them. The source of this sequence is a woman between 18 and 30 years old who had recovered from COVID-19. The sequencing sample was made of peripheral blood. This rearrangement joins TRBV9 to TRBJ2-2; D call uncertain. This chain's CDR3 is CASSVPRVLADTGELFF. The CDR3 DNA follows: TGTGCCAGCAGCGTCCCCCGTGTTTTAGCTGACACCGGGGAGCTGTTTTTT.